These 26 T cell receptor beta chains share one sample of origin, sequenced in a study of blood T cell repertoires in COVID-19. Assay: immunoSEQ multiplex PCR; the TCRdb copy retains only in-frame clones and omits some. The sample has some 300,000 clones; around 90% are singletons. Sequencing input: PBMCs or T cells enriched from blood (not recorded which). Receptors originate from a woman aged 18-29 years with acute COVID-19.

V usage is TRBV29-1 and J usage is TRBJ1-4, with D possibly TRBD1 on 6 matching bases. The CDR3 is made up of 15 amino acids. The V gene's germline CDR1 is SQVTM and CDR2 ANQGSEA. Between the trimmed V and J ends, which lost 6 bases and 6 bases, there was a span of 20 bases. CDR3 DNA: TGCAGCGTAGGTGGTGCCGGGACAATTTATGAAAAACTGTTTTTT. It codes for CSVGGAGTIYEKLFF.

The rearrangement links TRBV6-5 to TRBJ2-2; TRBD2 matches 14 bases. This CDR3 has 15 amino acids. From germline, CDR1 is MNHEY and CDR2 SVGAGI. V gave up 6 bases and J gave up 7 bases; unmatched junction bases: 4. The CDR3 loop reads CASRMGLAGVGELFF. In DNA form, the CDR3 reads TGTGCCAGCAGAATGGGACTAGCGGGAGTCGGGGAGCTGTTTTTT.

This clone was observed a single time. The J gene is TRBJ2-5, the V gene TRBV4-2; 9 bases line up with TRBD2. Trimming at V came to 2 bases and at J to 0 bases, leaving 10 bases not matched to a gene. Per germline, CDR1 LGHNA and CDR2 YNFKEQ. This CDR3 region has 18 residues. CDR3 in DNA: TGTGCCAGCAGCCAACATAGCTCAGCGGGAGGAAACCAAGAGACCCAGTACTTC. Translating gives CASSQHSSAGGNQETQYF.

This clone was detected a few times. This chain connects TRBV19 to TRBJ2-3, with D unresolved. Looked up from germline, CDR1 is LNHDA and CDR2 is SQIVND (reference sequence). The CDR3 is made up of 15 amino acids. V shed 3 bases and J shed 2 bases, with 12 bases lying between them. This CDR3 reads CASSIFGWSTDTQYF. The CDR3 coding sequence is TGTGCCAGTAGTATTTTCGGGTGGTCCACAGATACGCAGTATTTT.

This chain links TRBV25-1 with TRBJ2-2; tentatively, D is TRBD1 (6 bases). Trimming removed 2 bases from V and 4 bases from J, with 11 bases in between. The CDR3 runs to 15 residues. Germline V gives CDR1 MGHDK, CDR2 SYGVNS. Here the CDR3 reads CASSETGHSTGELFF. The CDR3 nucleotides read TGTGCCAGCAGTGAAACGGGACACTCCACCGGGGAGCTGTTTTTT.

This chain joins TRBV19 and TRBJ2-1; a possible D gene is TRBD1 (6 bases). Trimming cost V 4 bases and J 7 bases, with 8 bases left between them. The CDR3 runs to 12 residues. CDR1 is LNHDA, CDR2 SQIVND, per germline (reference sequence). CDR3 amino acids: CASSRGGNEQFF. The CDR3 DNA reads TGTGCCAGTAGTAGAGGGGGAAATGAGCAGTTCTTC. Full variable domain (outside the CDR3, taken from reference TRBV19 and TRBJ2-1): DGGITQSPKYLFRKEGQNVTLSCEQNLNHDAMYWYRQDPGQGLRLIYYSQIVNDFQKGDIAEGYSVSREKKESFPLTVTSAQKNPTAFYLCASSRGGNEQFFGPGTRLTVL.

This clone occurred once. Given a much more abundant clone one base away, this may be a read error. In the same sample, other DNA sequences code for this CDR3. This rearrangement joins TRBV7-3 to TRBJ2-2, with a possible D match to TRBD2 (5 bases). The V end lost 1 base, the J end lost 0 bases, and 6 bases lay between the germline ends. Germline CDR1 is SGHTA and CDR2 is FQGTGA. CDR3 size: 15 residues. The CDR3 region is CASSLNGANTGELFF. The CDR3 bases are TGTGCCAGCAGCTTAAACGGGGCGAACACCGGGGAGCTGTTTTTT. Drawing the rest from reference TRBV7-3 and TRBJ2-2, the complete variable domain is GAGVSQTPSNKVTEKGKYVELRCDPISGHTALYWYRQSLGQGPEFLIYFQGTGAADDSGLPNDRFFAVRPEGSVSTLKIQRTERGDSAVYLCASSLNGANTGELFFGEGSRLTVL.

The chain couples TRBV28 to TRBJ2-1, with D possibly TRBD1 on 5 matching bases. Germline lookup yields CDR1 MDHEN and CDR2 SYDVKM. The CDR3 runs 14 residues. Trimming removed 5 bases from V and 4 bases from J, with 12 bases in between. CDR3 coding DNA: TGTGCCAGCAGTAACAGGTATATGTACAATGAGCAGTTCTTC. As protein: CASSNRYMYNEQFF.

The chain joins TRBV4-1 to TRBJ2-7, with D possibly being TRBD2 (6 bases). The V end lost 0 bases, the J end lost 2 bases, and 11 bases lay between the germline ends. Germline V gene data show CDR1 as MGHRA and CDR2 as YSYEKL. The CDR3 spans 15 residues. CDR3: CASSQEGGLTYEQYF. As DNA, the CDR3 is TGCGCCAGCAGCCAAGAGGGAGGTTTAACCTACGAGCAGTACTTC.

The rearrangement uses TRBV10-2 and TRBJ1-5; 10 bases agree with TRBD1. Germline V CDR1 and CDR2: WSHSY, SAAADI. CDR3 length equals 12 residues. V was pared by 8 bases and J by 7 bases, with 2 bases of the junction left unmatched. This CDR3 is CASGTGDQPQHF. The DNA for the CDR3 is TGCGCCAGCGGGACAGGGGACCAGCCCCAGCATTTT.

For the CDR3, the DNA is TGCGCCAGCAGCCAAGACGAGGGACTTTGGAAAACTCGGCAGTACTTC. Encoded protein: CASSQDEGLWKTRQYF. V and J are TRBV4-1 and TRBJ2-7; TRBD2 is a possible D gene (6 bases). CDR1 is MGHRA, CDR2 YSYEKL, per germline. The germline V and J ends were trimmed by 0 bases and 9 bases, with 21 bases remaining between them. CDR3 size: 16 residues.

This clone was picked up one time. The chain has TRBV28 and TRBJ1-5; D remains unclear. This CDR3 spans 13 amino acids. Trimming cost V 1 base and J 6 bases, with 7 bases left between them. CDR1 and CDR2 (germline): MDHEN, SYDVKM. CDR3 region: CASSLLAGQPQHF. Written as DNA, the CDR3 is TGTGCCAGCAGTTTATTGGCAGGTCAGCCCCAGCATTTT. Together with reference TRBV28 and TRBJ1-5, the CDR3 gives the full variable domain: DVKVTQSSRYLVKRTGEKVFLECVQDMDHENMFWYRQDPGLGLRLIYFSYDVKMKEKGDIPEGYSVSREKKERFSLILESASTNQTSMYLCASSLLAGQPQHFGDGTRLSIL.

This clone was counted a single time. The CDR3 spells CASSDYRDFTGELFF. In DNA form, the CDR3 reads TGTGCCAGTAGTGACTACAGGGATTTCACCGGGGAGCTGTTTTTT. This chain links TRBV19 with TRBJ2-2; TRBD1 is a possible D gene (6 bases). CDR3 length: 15 amino acids. In germline, CDR1 is LNHDA, CDR2 SQIVND (reference sequence). The V end was cut by 5 bases, the J end by 4 bases, with 14 bases between. Variable domain in full (rest from reference TRBV19 and TRBJ2-2): DGGITQSPKYLFRKEGQNVTLSCEQNLNHDAMYWYRQDPGQGLRLIYYSQIVNDFQKGDIAEGYSVSREKKESFPLTVTSAQKNPTAFYLCASSDYRDFTGELFFGEGSRLTVL.

The chain is built from TRBV14 and TRBJ2-3, with a weak D call TRBD2 (6 bases). This CDR3 spans 19 amino acids. V was cut by 1 base and J by 0 bases, with 20 bases left in between. The germline V gene encodes CDR1 SGHDN and CDR2 FVKESK. The CDR3 reads CASSQGIAPWDSSTDTQYF. The CDR3 nucleotides are TGTGCCAGCAGCCAAGGGATCGCTCCTTGGGACTCTAGCACAGATACGCAGTATTTT.

Only one count was recorded for this clone. The J gene is TRBJ2-7, the V gene TRBV3-1 (or the pseudogene TRBV3-2); 9 nucleotides align to TRBD2. CDR3 length: 14 residues. The germline V gene has CDR1 LGHDT and CDR2 YNNKEL (reference sequence). V trimming: 1 base; J trimming: 4 bases; junction bases outside the gene matches: 2. The CDR3 nucleotides are TGTGCCAGCAGCCAAGCTAGCGGGGTTTACGAGCAGTACTTC. Protein product: CASSQASGVYEQYF.

This clone was observed a single time. The rearrangement uses TRBV28 and TRBJ2-7; the match to TRBD2 covers 9 bases. There are 16 residues in the CDR3. V trimming: 7 bases; J trimming: 2 bases; junction bases outside the gene matches: 12. CDR1 is MDHEN, CDR2 SYDVKM, per germline. CDR3 loop: CASISLRAGGPYEQYF. CDR3 nucleotides: TGTGCCAGCATTTCCCTCCGAGCGGGAGGTCCCTACGAGCAGTACTTC.

The CDR3 coding sequence is TGTGCCAGCAGTTTAACCCTTGAGGTTAAACAGCCCCAGCATTTT. As protein: CASSLTLEVKQPQHF. The V gene is TRBV28, the J gene TRBJ1-5; unclear D gene. The V gene's germline CDR1 is MDHEN and CDR2 SYDVKM. With 2 bases removed from V and 7 bases from J, the gap between germline ends came to 15 bases. The length of the CDR3 is 15 residues.

This clone was detected only once. This chain connects TRBV11-2 to TRBJ1-2, with D unclear. The germline gives CDR1 SGHAT, CDR2 FQNNGV. The CDR3 spans 11 residues. The V and J ends lost 5 bases and 2 bases respectively, with 3 bases between them. The CDR3 DNA reads as TGTGCCAGCAGCGAGAACTATGGCTACACCTTC. This translates into CASSENYGYTF.

The genes are TRBV29-1 and TRBJ2-1; 7 bases are shared with TRBD1. The CDR3 covers 13 residues. Trimming at V came to 0 bases and at J to 15 bases, leaving 11 bases not matched to a gene. Looked up from germline, CDR1 is SQVTM and CDR2 is ANQGSEA. CDR3 protein: CSVEEGNRGMMFF. The CDR3, as DNA: TGCAGCGTTGAAGAAGGAAACAGGGGAATGATGTTCTTC.

V usage is TRBV27 and J usage is TRBJ2-5; the D is unclear. The germline V gene encodes CDR1 MNHEY and CDR2 SMNVEV (reference sequence). The CDR3 is 12 amino acids. Trimming took 0 bases from V and 4 from J, leaving 3 bases between them. CDR3 nucleotides: TGTGCCAGCAGTTTATCCGGAGAGACCCAGTACTTC. Protein sequence: CASSLSGETQYF.

This clone appeared a single time. This chain uses TRBV24-1 with TRBJ1-4; 9 nucleotides line up with TRBD1. Per germline, CDR1 KGHDR and CDR2 SFDVKD. The CDR3 loop spans 15 amino acids. J lost 8 bases, V lost 2 bases, and 5 bases had no gene match. The CDR3 bases are TGTGCCACCAGTGATTCACAGGGGGCAGGAGAAAAACTGTTTTTT. Translating it yields CATSDSQGAGEKLFF.

About this clone itself: One end of the junction varies from germline; a read error may be responsible. This chain connects TRBV27 to TRBJ1-5; no definite D call. Per germline, CDR1 MNHEY and CDR2 SMNVEV (reference sequence). The CDR3 has 11 amino acids. CDR3: CASGFSQPQHF. The DNA for the CDR3 is TGTGCCAGCGGTTTCTCGCAGCCCCAGCATTTT.

The chain carries TRBV5-1 and TRBJ1-3; D is perhaps TRBD1 (6 bases). CDR1 is SGHRS and CDR2 is YFSETQ in the germline V gene. The V end lost 0 bases, the J end lost 1 base, and 14 bases lay between the germline ends. CDR3 size: 17 residues. The CDR3 nucleotides are TGCGCCAGCAGCTTGGTTCGGGGGGCATTTTCTGGAAACACCATATATTTT. Translation: CASSLVRGAFSGNTIYF.

This clone came up once. The chain couples TRBV29-1 to TRBJ2-3; D remains ambiguous. Germline V lookup: CDR1 SQVTM, CDR2 ANQGSEA. V lost 1 base and J lost 0, with 5 bases in between. This CDR3 has 13 residues. The CDR3 DNA is TGCAGCGTTGAAGCGGTGAGCACAGATACGCAGTATTTT. Translated: CSVEAVSTDTQYF.

The count of this clone is one. J is TRBJ2-7 and V is TRBV24-1; TRBD2 matches 7 bases. CDR3 length: 16 residues. CDR1 KGHDR and CDR2 SFDVKD come from the germline V gene. Trimming removed 7 bases from V and 2 bases from J; junction bases left unmatched: 13. CDR3 amino acids: CATSHGGSGLAYEQYF. For the CDR3, the DNA is TGTGCCACCAGCCACGGTGGTTCAGGACTAGCCTACGAGCAGTACTTC.

The chain recombines TRBV9 with TRBJ2-2; 9 bases are a match to TRBD2. The CDR3 consists of 18 residues. The trim removed 4 bases at V and 0 bases at J, leaving 10 bases unmatched. CDR1 SGDLS and CDR2 YYNGEE come from the germline V gene. CDR3 nucleotide sequence: TGTGCCAGCAGCTCCCGGGGACTAGCTGCGACGAACACCGGGGAGCTGTTTTTT. This translates into CASSSRGLAATNTGELFF.